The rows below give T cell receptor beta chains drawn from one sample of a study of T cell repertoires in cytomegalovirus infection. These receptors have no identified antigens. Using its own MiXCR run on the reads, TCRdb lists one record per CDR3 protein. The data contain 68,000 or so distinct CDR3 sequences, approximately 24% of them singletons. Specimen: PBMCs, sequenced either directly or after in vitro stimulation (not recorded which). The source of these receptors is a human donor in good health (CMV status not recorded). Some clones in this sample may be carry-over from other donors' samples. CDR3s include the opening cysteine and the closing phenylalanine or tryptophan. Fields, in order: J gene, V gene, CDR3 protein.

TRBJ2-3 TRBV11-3 CASSLSRDSEGTDTQYF
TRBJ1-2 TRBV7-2 CASSFDNYGYTF
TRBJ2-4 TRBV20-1 CSARDVGSKAKNIQYF
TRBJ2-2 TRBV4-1 CASTSELQDTGELFF
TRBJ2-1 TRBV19 CASSIAVGRVRGNEQFF
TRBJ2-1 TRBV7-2 CASSSTGFSYNEQFF
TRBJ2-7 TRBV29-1 CSVGETGNEQYF
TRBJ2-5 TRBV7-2 CASSFSQTQYF
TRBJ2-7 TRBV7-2 CASSWGYEQYF
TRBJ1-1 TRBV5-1 CASSFAASMNTEAFF
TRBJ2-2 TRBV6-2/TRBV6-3 CASRGTSGNANTGELFF
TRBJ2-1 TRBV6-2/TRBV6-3 CGVASAVLGTSGYNEQFF
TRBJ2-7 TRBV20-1 CSARHSGRAPYEQYF
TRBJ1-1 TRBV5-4 CASNRDRDEAFF
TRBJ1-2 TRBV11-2 CASSYPGTGYGYTF
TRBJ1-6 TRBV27 CASSLGPRNSPLHF
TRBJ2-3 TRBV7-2 CASSQASGNPSTDTQYF
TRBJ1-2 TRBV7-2 CASRLDSNYGYTF
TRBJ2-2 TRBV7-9 CATPPGKGAGATGELFF
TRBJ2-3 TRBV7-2 CASSLEGQSTDTQYF
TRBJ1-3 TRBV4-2 CASSQEVTGSSGNTIYF
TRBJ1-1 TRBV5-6 CASSLSDEAFF
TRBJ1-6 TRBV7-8 CASSLFSSETYNSPLHF
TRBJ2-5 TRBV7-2 CASSFFSEQETQYF
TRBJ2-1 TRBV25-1 CASSERSSYNEQFF
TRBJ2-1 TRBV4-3 CASSPGRGEYEQFF
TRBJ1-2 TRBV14 CASSQDSLYGYTF
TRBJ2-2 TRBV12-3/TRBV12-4 CASDDGFSAALDTGELFF
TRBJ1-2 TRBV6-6 CASSYLAGGPSYGYTF
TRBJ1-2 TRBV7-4 CASSSTEHGQGASYGYTF
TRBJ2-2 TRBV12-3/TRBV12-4 CASTDRVNTGELFF
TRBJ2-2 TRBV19 CASDLGGSNPNTGELFF
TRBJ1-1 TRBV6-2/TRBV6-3 CASTDLGTGGTEAFF
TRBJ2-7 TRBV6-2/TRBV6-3 CASSYSTLGRAGGYEQYF
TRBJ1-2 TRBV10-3 CAIRDTQGSIYGYTF
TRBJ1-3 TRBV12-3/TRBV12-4 CASSRQGFGNTIYF
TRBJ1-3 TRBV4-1 CASSQGLSSGNTIYF
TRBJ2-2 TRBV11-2 CASSQGPGQWNGELFF
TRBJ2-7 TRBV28 CASRTGGSLYEQYF
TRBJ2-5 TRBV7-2 CASSLIPQETQYF
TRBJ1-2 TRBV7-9 CASSTGEWGYTF
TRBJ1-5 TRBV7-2 CASSPYSNQPQHF
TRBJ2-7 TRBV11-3 CASSKGQAYEQYF